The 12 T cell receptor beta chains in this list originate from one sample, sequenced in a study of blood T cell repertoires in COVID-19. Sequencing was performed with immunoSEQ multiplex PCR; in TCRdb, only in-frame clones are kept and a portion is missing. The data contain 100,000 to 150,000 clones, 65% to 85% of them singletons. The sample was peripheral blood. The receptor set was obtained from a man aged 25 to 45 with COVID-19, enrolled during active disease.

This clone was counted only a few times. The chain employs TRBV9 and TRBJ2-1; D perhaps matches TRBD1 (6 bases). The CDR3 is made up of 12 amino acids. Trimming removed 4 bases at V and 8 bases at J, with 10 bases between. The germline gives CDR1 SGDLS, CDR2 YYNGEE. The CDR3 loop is CASSRQVYEQFF. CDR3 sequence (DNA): TGTGCCAGCAGCCGACAGGTGTATGAGCAGTTCTTC.

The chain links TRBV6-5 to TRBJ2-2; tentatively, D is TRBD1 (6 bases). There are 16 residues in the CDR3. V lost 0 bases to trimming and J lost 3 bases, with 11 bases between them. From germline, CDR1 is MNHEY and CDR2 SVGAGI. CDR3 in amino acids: CASSYSAGADTGELFF. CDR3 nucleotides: TGTGCCAGCAGTTACTCGGCAGGGGCTGACACCGGGGAGCTGTTTTTT.

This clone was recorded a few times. Written as DNA, the CDR3 is TGTGCCAGCAGTCCGAGGACAGGGAGCTACAATGAGCAGTTCTTC. The encoded protein is CASSPRTGSYNEQFF. The rearrangement joins TRBV7-9 to TRBJ2-1, with 8 bases aligning to TRBD1. This CDR3 has 15 amino acids. The ends lost 6 bases at V and 3 bases at J; junction bases unmatched: 7. CDR1 and CDR2 from the germline V gene are SEHNR and FQNEAQ (reference sequence).

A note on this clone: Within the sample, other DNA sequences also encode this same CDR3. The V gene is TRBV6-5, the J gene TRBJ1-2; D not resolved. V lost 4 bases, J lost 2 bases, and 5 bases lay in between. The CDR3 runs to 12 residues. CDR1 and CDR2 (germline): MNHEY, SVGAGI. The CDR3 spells CASSSGNYGYTF. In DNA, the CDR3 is TGTGCCAGCAGTTCGGGAAACTATGGCTACACCTTC.

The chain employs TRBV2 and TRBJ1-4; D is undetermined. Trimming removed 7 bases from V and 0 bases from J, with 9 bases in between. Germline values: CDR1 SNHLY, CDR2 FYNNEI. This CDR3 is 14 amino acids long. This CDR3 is CASTDTATNEKLFF. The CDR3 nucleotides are TGTGCCAGCACCGACACTGCAACTAATGAAAAACTGTTTTTT.

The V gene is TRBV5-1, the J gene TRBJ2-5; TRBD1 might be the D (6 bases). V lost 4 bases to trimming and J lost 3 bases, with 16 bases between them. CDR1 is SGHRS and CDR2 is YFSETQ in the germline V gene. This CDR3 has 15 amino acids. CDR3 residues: CASSPRGFWEETQYF. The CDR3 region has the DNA TGCGCCAGCAGCCCCAGGGGCTTTTGGGAAGAGACCCAGTACTTC.

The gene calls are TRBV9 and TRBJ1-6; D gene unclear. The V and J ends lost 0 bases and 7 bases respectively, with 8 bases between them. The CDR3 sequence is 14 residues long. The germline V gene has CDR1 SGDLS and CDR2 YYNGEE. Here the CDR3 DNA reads TGTGCCAGCAGCGTAGTCTTTGCGAATTCACCCCTCCACTTT. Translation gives CASSVVFANSPLHF.

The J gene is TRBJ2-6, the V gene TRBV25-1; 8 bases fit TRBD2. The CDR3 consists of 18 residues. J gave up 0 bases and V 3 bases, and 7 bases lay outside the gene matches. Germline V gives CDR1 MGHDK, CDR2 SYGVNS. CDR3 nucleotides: TGTGCCAGCAGTGACACACCGGGAGGGGCCTCTGGGGCCAACGTCCTGACTTTC. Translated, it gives CASSDTPGGASGANVLTF.

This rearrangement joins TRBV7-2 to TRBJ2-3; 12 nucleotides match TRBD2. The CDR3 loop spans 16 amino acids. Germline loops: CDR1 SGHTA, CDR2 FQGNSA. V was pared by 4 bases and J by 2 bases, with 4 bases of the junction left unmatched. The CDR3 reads CASSSGLAGFTDTQYF. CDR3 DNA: TGTGCCAGCAGCTCTGGACTAGCGGGGTTCACAGATACGCAGTATTTT.

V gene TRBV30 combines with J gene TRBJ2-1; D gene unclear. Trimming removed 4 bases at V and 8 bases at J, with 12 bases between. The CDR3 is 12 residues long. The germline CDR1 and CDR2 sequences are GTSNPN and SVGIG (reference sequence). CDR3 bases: TGTGCCTGGACTACACTATGGGATGAGCAGTTCTTC. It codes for CAWTTLWDEQFF.

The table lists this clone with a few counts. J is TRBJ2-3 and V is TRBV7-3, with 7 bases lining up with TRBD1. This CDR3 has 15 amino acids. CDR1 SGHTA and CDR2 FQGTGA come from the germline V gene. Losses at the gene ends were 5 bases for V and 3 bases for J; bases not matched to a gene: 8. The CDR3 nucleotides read TGTGCCAGCAGCCGACAGGGTTTGAGGACAGATACGCAGTATTTT. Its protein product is CASSRQGLRTDTQYF.

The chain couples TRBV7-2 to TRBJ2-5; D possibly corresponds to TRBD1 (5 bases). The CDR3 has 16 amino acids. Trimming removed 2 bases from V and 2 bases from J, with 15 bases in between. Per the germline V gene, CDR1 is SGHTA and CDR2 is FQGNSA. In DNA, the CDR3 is TGTGCCAGCAGCTTATCGGCTAGAACAGGTCAAGAGACCCAGTACTTC. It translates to CASSLSARTGQETQYF.